Listed below are T cell receptor beta chains from one sample, sequenced in a study of blood T cell repertoires in COVID-19. Here immunoSEQ multiplex PCR was the method, and the copy in TCRdb shows in-frame clones only, minus some. Of some 130,000 clones in the sample, about 86% are singletons; the top ten hold roughly 17%. Specimen: peripheral blood. The receptors here all came from a woman aged 45-59 years with acute or convalescent COVID-19. CDR3s include the opening cysteine and the closing phenylalanine or tryptophan. The D gene is left open where the match is weak. Clone size is shown for a subset of rows, as once, few, many or a class of expanded clone.

>TRBV24-1|TRBJ2-3|-|TRBD2
TGTGCCACCAGTGAGCGGGGGGGCACAGATACGCAGTATTTT
CATSERGGTDTQYF
>TRBV5-1|TRBJ1-1|-|-
TGCGCCAGCAGTATACAGGGTGGCGGCACTGAAGCTTTCTTT
CASSIQGGGTEAFF
>TRBV18|TRBJ1-1|-|-
TGTGCCAGCTCACCAAAAGACATGAACACTGAAGCTTTCTTT
CASSPKDMNTEAFF
>TRBV5-1|TRBJ1-4|-|-
TGCGCCAGCAGCTTGGTCGGACAGAAGGAAGAAAAACTGTTTTTT
CASSLVGQKEEKLFF
>TRBV5-5|TRBJ2-7|-|-
TGTGCCAGCAGCTTGGCCAGGTTTATTGAGCAGTACTTC
CASSLARFIEQYF
>TRBV11-2|TRBJ1-6|-|-
TGTGCCAGCCTCTCCGGCGGCAAAAATTCACCCCTCCACTTT
CASLSGGKNSPLHF
>TRBV6-6|TRBJ2-3|-|-
TGTGCCAGCCGGGGGAGGACCACAGATACGCAGTATTTT
CASRGRTTDTQYF
>TRBV28|TRBJ1-2|-|TRBD1
TGTGCCAGCTGCCTAGACAGGGATTATGGCTACACCTTC
CASCLDRDYGYTF
>TRBV6-1|TRBJ1-3|-|-
TGTGCCAGCAGTGAAGCAATCTTCTCTGGAAACACCATATATTTT
CASSEAIFSGNTIYF
>TRBV28|TRBJ1-5|-|-
TGTGCCAGCAGTGACACGGGGAGCAATCAGCCCCAGCATTTT
CASSDTGSNQPQHF
>TRBV19|TRBJ2-1|few|TRBD2
TGTGCCAGTAGTACAACTAGCGGGGGGGCTCTAAACAATGAGCAGTTCTTC
CASSTTSGGALNNEQFF
>TRBV28|TRBJ1-2|-|-
TGTGCCAGCAACCCTTTAGCAGGGCCAGACTATGGCTACACCTTC
CASNPLAGPDYGYTF
>TRBV5-5|TRBJ1-2|-|-
TGTGCCAGCAGCTTGGGACCCTCGAGGGCCTTC
CASSLGPSRAF
>TRBV15|TRBJ2-1|-|TRBD2
TGTGCCACCAGCAGAGATTTAGCGGGGGGCCTCTACAATGAGCAGTTCTTC
CATSRDLAGGLYNEQFF
>TRBV10-2|TRBJ1-4|-|-
TGCGCCAGCATGCCCGGGTACATTAATGAAAAACTGTTTTTT
CASMPGYINEKLFF
>TRBV6-6|TRBJ1-4|-|TRBD1
TGTGCCAGCAGTCTCGCCGGACAGGGCTTACTTTCAGCTAATGAAAAACTGTTTTTT
CASSLAGQGLLSANEKLFF